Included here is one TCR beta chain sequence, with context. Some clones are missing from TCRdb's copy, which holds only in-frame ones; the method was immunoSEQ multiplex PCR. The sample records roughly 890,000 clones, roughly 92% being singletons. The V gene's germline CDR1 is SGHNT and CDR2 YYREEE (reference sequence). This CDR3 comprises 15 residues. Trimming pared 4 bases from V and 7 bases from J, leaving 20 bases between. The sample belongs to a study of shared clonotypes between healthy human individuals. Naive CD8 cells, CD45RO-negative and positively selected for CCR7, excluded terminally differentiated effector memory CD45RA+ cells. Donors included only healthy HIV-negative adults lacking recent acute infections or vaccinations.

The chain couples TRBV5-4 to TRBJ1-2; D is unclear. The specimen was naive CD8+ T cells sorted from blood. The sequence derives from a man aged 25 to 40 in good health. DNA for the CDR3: TGTGCCAGCAGCCCCTTTTCGGGTCCTGACCTTGGCTACACCTTC. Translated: CASSPFSGPDLGYTF.